Reported below is one T cell receptor (beta chain). Antigen specificity is unknown. This record comes from a study of T cells in localized non-small cell lung cancer. This table comes from immunoSEQ multiplex PCR, and its TCRdb copy is limited to in-frame clones, with some not included. The table lists a few thousand clones, 20% to 30% of them singletons. Points from the study as a whole: Turning up in adjacent lung were a median approximately 60 of the top 100 tumor clones. Measurement of T cell clonality placed uninvolved adjacent lung highest, above the level in tumor. Greater T cell density in blood accompanied longer overall survival.

Germline CDR1 and CDR2: LNHDA and SQIVND (reference sequence). There are 15 residues in the CDR3. Trimming took 5 bases from V and 2 from J; bases not matched to a gene: 6. The source was lung tumor tissue, collected before any cancer treatment. The source of this sequence is a woman aged 35-75 years with stage I squamous cell lung carcinoma. The V gene is TRBV19, the J gene TRBJ1-1, with TRBD1 matching 9 bases. In DNA, the CDR3 is TGTGCCAGTAGTCGGACAGGGGCTGGAAACACTGAAGCTTTCTTT. Translation gives CASSRTGAGNTEAFF.